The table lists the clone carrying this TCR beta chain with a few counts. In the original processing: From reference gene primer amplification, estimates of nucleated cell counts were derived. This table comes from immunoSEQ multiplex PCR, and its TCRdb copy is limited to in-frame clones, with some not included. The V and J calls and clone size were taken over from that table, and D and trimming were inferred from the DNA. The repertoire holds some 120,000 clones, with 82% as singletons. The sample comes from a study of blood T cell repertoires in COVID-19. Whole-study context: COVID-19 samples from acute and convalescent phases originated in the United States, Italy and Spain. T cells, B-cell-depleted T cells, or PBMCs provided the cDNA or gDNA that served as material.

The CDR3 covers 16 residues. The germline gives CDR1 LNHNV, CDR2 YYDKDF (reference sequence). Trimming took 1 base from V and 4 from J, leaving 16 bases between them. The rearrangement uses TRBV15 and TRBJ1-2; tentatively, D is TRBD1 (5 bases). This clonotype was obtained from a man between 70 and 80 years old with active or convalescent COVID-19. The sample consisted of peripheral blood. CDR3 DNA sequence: TGTGCCACCAGCAGAGGCACCCTCAGGGCAGCCTATGGCTACACCTTC. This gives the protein CATSRGTLRAAYGYTF.